This T cell receptor beta chain was identified during a study of blood T cell repertoires in COVID-19. The repertoire was sequenced with immunoSEQ multiplex PCR; TCRdb's copy has only in-frame clones and lacks some. The table has hundreds of thousands of clones, around 91% seen once. The sequence came from a man younger than 30 who had recovered from COVID-19. The sample was PBMCs or T cells enriched from blood (not recorded which).

DNA for the CDR3: TGTGCCAGCAGTCGTGACAGTGCCCTATCCGAAAACACCATATATTTT. This gives the protein CASSRDSALSENTIYF. The genes are TRBV2 and TRBJ1-3; D perhaps matches TRBD1 (5 bases). The V gene's germline CDR1 is SNHLY and CDR2 FYNNEI. The CDR3 runs 16 residues. The ends were cut back, 5 bases at V and 6 bases at J, with 20 bases in the middle.